Shown below are 15 T cell receptor beta chains from a single sample sequenced in a study of T cells after yellow fever vaccination. TCRdb called the 5' RACE reads again in MiXCR, with one record for every CDR3 protein. The sample has about 240,000 distinct CDR3 sequences; about 7.1% are singletons. The sample in question was CD4+ T cells sorted from PBMCs, obtained 15 days after the yellow fever booster vaccination. The receptors derive from a man between 25 and 39 years old who received the YFV17D yellow fever vaccine.

This clonotype was found a few times. The chain combines TRBV6-2 or TRBV6-3 with TRBJ2-1; tentatively, D is TRBD2 (5 bases). This CDR3 region has 11 residues. Trimming took 7 bases from V and 9 from J, leaving 10 bases between them. Germline values: CDR1 MNHEY, CDR2 SVGEGT. The CDR3 reads CASTHRGEQFF. DNA for the CDR3: TGTGCCAGCACCCACCGGGGTGAGCAGTTCTTC.

This clonotype has a count of ten or more. The chain employs TRBV7-8 and TRBJ1-1; unclear D gene. This CDR3 is 15 amino acids long. CDR1 is SGHVS and CDR2 is FQNEAQ in the germline V gene. V lost 5 bases to trimming and J lost 1 base, with 14 bases between them. CDR3 amino acids: CASSPATGRNTEAFF. CDR3 DNA sequence: TGTGCCAGCAGCCCCGCGACGGGCAGGAACACTGAAGCTTTCTTT.

In this sample, this clonotype turned up a few times. V and J are TRBV7-2 and TRBJ2-3, with 7 bases aligning to TRBD1. In germline, CDR1 is SGHTA, CDR2 FQGNSA. V gave up 1 base and J gave up 13 bases; unmatched junction bases: 11. The CDR3 extends over 14 amino acids. The CDR3 coding sequence is TGTGCCAGCAGCTTAGATACTGACAGGGCTTCGGAGTATTTT. Its translation: CASSLDTDRASEYF.

There are a few counts of this clonotype. This chain links TRBV6-5 with TRBJ2-1; 7 bases line up with TRBD1. CDR3 length equals 14 residues. The V segment lost 2 bases and the J segment 3 bases; nucleotides outside the gene matches: 1. Germline V gene lookup returns CDR1 MNHEY and CDR2 SVGAGI. CDR3 amino acids: CASSYGTDYNEQFF. The CDR3 DNA reads TGTGCCAGCAGTTACGGGACAGACTACAATGAGCAGTTCTTC.

This clonotype appeared a few times. V usage is TRBV5-5 and J usage is TRBJ2-5; 12 nucleotides agree with TRBD1. CDR1 SGHKS and CDR2 YYEKEE come from the germline V gene (reference sequence). The V gene end was trimmed by 2 bases and the J gene end by 5 bases; junction bases not matched to a gene: 10. The CDR3 is 17 amino acids. CDR3 sequence reads: CASSFRAGTGGWETQYF. In DNA form, the CDR3 reads TGTGCCAGCAGCTTCAGGGCGGGGACAGGGGGCTGGGAGACCCAGTACTTC.

This chain joins TRBV4-3 and TRBJ2-3; D unresolved. Germline CDR1 is LGHNA and CDR2 is YSLEER. Trimming took off 1 base at V and 4 bases at J, with 15 bases between the two ends. The CDR3 is 16 amino acids. The CDR3 region has the DNA TGCGCCAGCAGCCAAGTAGGAAAATCGGTTCCAGATACGCAGTATTTT. It is translated as CASSQVGKSVPDTQYF.

This clonotype was seen more than once but under ten times. The rearrangement joins TRBV11-3 to TRBJ2-2, with D perhaps matching TRBD2 (5 bases). Between the trimmed V and J ends, which lost 7 bases and 6 bases, there was a span of 12 bases. The germline V gene encodes CDR1 SGHNT and CDR2 YENEEA. The CDR3 has 13 residues. The CDR3 region is CASTRRLSGELFF. CDR3 nucleotides: TGTGCCAGCACTCGGAGGTTATCCGGGGAGCTGTTTTTT.

This clonotype was counted at least ten times. CDR3 amino acids: CAIRSGRGTGELFF. CDR3 nucleotides: TGTGCCATCAGAAGCGGGAGGGGGACCGGGGAGCTGTTTTTT. The chain links TRBV10-3 to TRBJ2-2; 10 bases align to TRBD2. Germline loops: CDR1 ENHRY, CDR2 SYGVKD. The V and J ends lost 6 bases and 5 bases, in that order; junction bases with no gene match: 3. The CDR3 loop spans 14 amino acids.

A few counts support this clonotype. The V gene is TRBV18, the J gene TRBJ2-1; TRBD1 matches at 8 bases. The germline gives CDR1 KGHSH, CDR2 LQKENI. This CDR3 comprises 13 residues. Trimming at V came to 5 bases and at J to 8 bases, leaving 5 bases not matched to a gene. The CDR3 loop reads CASSGDRTDEQFF. The CDR3 nucleotides are TGTGCCAGCTCAGGGGACAGGACCGATGAGCAGTTCTTC.

About this clonotype itself: With a much larger clone just one base away, this may be a read error. The chain couples TRBV19 to TRBJ1-1; no reliable D call. V lost 7 bases, J lost 3 bases, and 15 bases lay in between. The CDR3 covers 14 residues. Germline V CDR1 and CDR2: LNHDA, SQIVND (reference sequence). The CDR3 DNA follows: TGTGCCAGTATCAGGACGGCAAGCTACACTGAAGCTTTCTTT. Amino acids: CASIRTASYTEAFF. Drawing the rest from reference TRBV19 and TRBJ1-1, the complete variable domain is DGGITQSPKYLFRKEGQNVTLSCEQNLNHDAMYWYRQDPGQGLRLIYYSQIVNDFQKGDIAEGYSVSREKKESFPLTVTSAQKNPTAFYLCASIRTASYTEAFFGQGTRLTVV.

This clonotype was counted ten times or more. The V and J genes are TRBV12-3 or TRBV12-4 and TRBJ2-2; tentatively, D is TRBD2 (6 bases). This CDR3 spans 16 amino acids. Trimming took 5 bases from V and 0 from J, leaving 13 bases between them. The CDR3 protein is CASSPLGLANTGELFF. Written as DNA, the CDR3 is TGTGCCAGCAGTCCTCTGGGACTGGCGAACACCGGGGAGCTGTTTTTT.

This clonotype has ten or more counts. Here the CDR3 DNA reads TGCGCCAGCAGCTTTGGCGGGGTTAGCACAGATACGCAGTATTTT. It is translated as CASSFGGVSTDTQYF. This chain joins TRBV5-1 and TRBJ2-3, with D possibly being TRBD2 (6 bases). This CDR3 spans 15 amino acids. V lost 2 bases to trimming and J lost 0 bases, with 10 bases between them. Looked up from germline, CDR1 is SGHRS and CDR2 is YFSETQ.

This clonotype has only a few counts. This CDR3 is CATSRPTGVINEQYF. CDR3 DNA sequence: TGTGCCACCAGCAGACCCACCGGGGTTATCAACGAGCAGTACTTC. The chain is built from TRBV15 and TRBJ2-7, with a possible D match to TRBD2 (5 bases). V dropped 2 bases and J dropped 5 bases, with 16 bases sitting between them. The CDR3 loop spans 15 amino acids. CDR1 and CDR2 from the germline V gene are LNHNV and YYDKDF (reference sequence). Variable domain in full (rest from reference TRBV15 and TRBJ2-7): DAMVIQNPRYQVTQFGKPVTLSCSQTLNHNVMYWYQQKSSQAPKLLFHYYDKDFNNEADTPDNFQSRRPNTSFCFLDIRSPGLGDTAMYLCATSRPTGVINEQYFGPGTRLTVT.

This chain connects TRBV20-1 to TRBJ2-3; 7 positions match TRBD2. Trimming cost V 6 bases and J 2 bases; bases outside gene matches: 11. The CDR3 sequence is 15 residues long. The germline gives CDR1 DFQATT, CDR2 SNEGSKA (reference sequence). In DNA, the CDR3 is TGCAGTGCCCGACGAGCTAGCGGAGACACAGATACGCAGTATTTT. This encodes CSARRASGDTDTQYF.

The chain employs TRBV5-4 and TRBJ2-5; possibly TRBD2 for D (6 bases). Trimming left V 4 bases short and J 4 bases short, with 20 bases between. Germline loops: CDR1 SGHNT, CDR2 YYREEE (reference sequence). CDR3 length: 16 residues. The CDR3 nucleotides read TGTGCCAGCAGCACTGGGCCTGGGCGGGATTCAGAGACCCAGTACTTC. Translated, it gives CASSTGPGRDSETQYF.